Each of the 11 T cell receptor beta chains below was sequenced from the same sample in a study of response to subunit inactivated influenza vaccine. MiXCR, applied by TCRdb to the RT-PCR reads, yields one record per CDR3 protein. The sample contains roughly 630,000 distinct CDR3 sequences, 12% to 15% of which appear only once. The source material was PBMCs from blood, sampled 14 to 15 days before vaccination. These TCRs come from a man between 45 and 60 years old who received an inactivated influenza vaccine.

This clonotype was detected a few times. The J gene is TRBJ2-1, the V gene TRBV20-1; TRBD2 aligns across 7 bases. The CDR3 loop spans 15 amino acids. Germline lookup yields CDR1 DFQATT and CDR2 SNEGSKA (reference sequence). Unmatched junction bases numbered 13, after V lost 6 bases and J lost 5 bases. The DNA for the CDR3 is TGCAGTGCGACACTACCGGGACTAACGAACAATGAGCAGTTCTTC. The encoded protein is CSATLPGLTNNEQFF.

This clonotype was seen only a few times. This chain joins TRBV6-5 and TRBJ2-7; D tentatively fits TRBD1 or TRBD2 (5 bases each). V was trimmed by 3 bases and J by 5 bases, leaving 14 bases between them. Per the germline V gene, CDR1 is MNHEY and CDR2 is SVGAGI. The CDR3 totals 14 residues. CDR3 bases: TGTGCCAGCAGTTATAGTACGGGGACCCACGAGCAGTACTTC. This codes for CASSYSTGTHEQYF.

In this sample, this clonotype turned up a few times. This chain links TRBV6-2 or TRBV6-3 with TRBJ2-7; the D is unclear. CDR1 and CDR2 from the germline V gene are MNHEY and SVGEGT. The CDR3 is 11 amino acids. V was pared by 7 bases and J by 5 bases, with 9 bases between. CDR3 DNA: TGTGCCAGCAAACTCGTAAACGAGCAGTACTTC. It specifies CASKLVNEQYF.

This clonotype was counted at least ten times. The chain recombines TRBV5-1 with TRBJ1-5; D uncertain. V was pared by 0 bases and J by 1 base, with 8 bases between. The CDR3 sequence is 15 residues long. Germline values: CDR1 SGHRS, CDR2 YFSETQ. CDR3: CASSLDGYSNQPQHF. The CDR3 bases are TGCGCCAGCAGCTTGGATGGGTACAGCAATCAGCCCCAGCATTTT.

This clonotype was detected a few times. The chain links TRBV9 to TRBJ2-5, with 11 bases matching TRBD1. Germline CDR1 reads SGDLS; CDR2 reads YYNGEE. CDR3 length: 16 residues. The junction had 6 bases not matched to a gene; V was cut back by 0 bases and J by 5 bases. CDR3 protein: CASSVEGTGGRETQYF. Here the CDR3 DNA reads TGTGCCAGCAGCGTAGAGGGGACAGGGGGTCGGGAGACCCAGTACTTC.

This rearrangement joins TRBV3-1 to TRBJ1-2; D is undetermined. This CDR3 has 15 residues. Trimming took 5 bases from V and 5 from J, leaving 18 bases between them. CDR1 LGHDT and CDR2 YNNKEL come from the germline V gene (reference sequence). This chain's CDR3 is CASSYLAASLYGYTF. As DNA, the CDR3 is TGTGCCAGCAGCTACTTGGCCGCCTCCCTATATGGCTACACCTTC.

The chain employs TRBV9 and TRBJ2-1, with TRBD2 matching over 7 bases. CDR1 and CDR2 from the germline V gene are SGDLS and YYNGEE. This CDR3 spans 17 amino acids. V shed 4 bases, J shed 2 bases, and the junction held 12 bases outside the gene matches. The CDR3 protein is CASSPSQWLAAYNEQFF. CDR3 DNA sequence: TGTGCCAGCAGCCCTAGCCAATGGCTAGCGGCCTACAATGAGCAGTTCTTC.

This clonotype was seen repeatedly, ten times or more. The chain employs TRBV11-2 and TRBJ2-5, with D unresolved. Deletions cut 5 bases from V and 5 bases from J, with 12 bases between. The germline gives CDR1 SGHAT, CDR2 FQNNGV. The CDR3 length is 13 residues. CDR3 nucleotides: TGTGCCAGCAGCCTAGGGTCGGAGGAGACCCAGTACTTC. Its protein is CASSLGSEETQYF.

The J gene is TRBJ2-1, the V gene TRBV4-2, with 11 bases fitting TRBD2. The CDR3 consists of 16 residues. V trimming: 3 bases; J trimming: 5 bases; junction bases outside the gene matches: 6. Per the germline V gene, CDR1 is LGHNA and CDR2 is YNFKEQ. The CDR3 coding sequence is TGTGCCAGCAGCCAGATAGCGGGGGGGTCGAACAATGAGCAGTTCTTC. Its protein is CASSQIAGGSNNEQFF.

This clonotype was counted only a few times. The chain carries TRBV7-2 and TRBJ2-3; 11 bases match TRBD1. Trimming removed 7 bases from V and 3 bases from J; junction bases left unmatched: 6. Germline-derived CDR1 and CDR2 are SGHTA and FQGNSA. The CDR3 runs 15 residues. The CDR3 nucleotides are TGTGCCAGCACCCATGGGGACAGGGGGACAGATACGCAGTATTTT. Translated: CASTHGDRGTDTQYF.

This clonotype was seen repeatedly, ten times or more. V is TRBV5-1 and J is TRBJ2-7; no reliable D call. V shed 0 bases and J shed 2 bases, with 15 bases lying between them. CDR1 is SGHRS, CDR2 YFSETQ, per germline. The CDR3 covers 16 residues. In DNA, the CDR3 is TGCGCCAGCAGCTTGGCCGGCGGATACTTAACCTACGAGCAGTACTTC. It encodes CASSLAGGYLTYEQYF.